The rows below give T cell receptor beta chains drawn from one sample of a study of blood T cell repertoires in COVID-19. The protocol was immunoSEQ multiplex PCR, while the TCRdb copy is restricted to in-frame clones and leaves out a portion. This sample yields about 50,000 clones, of which 85% to 95% are seen a single time; under 5.5% belongs to the top ten. The sample was peripheral blood. These receptors all stem from a man aged 50 or older with active COVID-19. The CDR3 runs from the conserved cysteine through the conserved F or W. The order of the fields is CDR3 protein, J gene, D gene, V gene. D genes are given only for firm matches.

CDR3: CASSQDNRGTYNEQFF; J: TRBJ2-1; D: NA; V: TRBV4-2
CDR3: CASSRSGGAGELFF; J: TRBJ2-2; D: TRBD2; V: TRBV3-1/TRBV3-2
CDR3: CVRSRRDRDSRWAGGELFF; J: TRBJ2-2; D: NA; V: TRBV7-5
CDR3: CASSYADRGWDQPQHF; J: TRBJ1-5; D: TRBD1; V: TRBV6-6
CDR3: CATVRDKSNYGYTF; J: TRBJ1-2; D: NA; V: TRBV19
CDR3: CASGLGTPRHGYTF; J: TRBJ1-2; D: NA; V: TRBV12-5
CDR3: CASSSPTRGGAGRTEAFF; J: TRBJ1-1; D: NA; V: TRBV6-2/TRBV6-3
CDR3: CATRPGQNTEAFF; J: TRBJ1-1; D: NA; V: TRBV15
CDR3: CASRLTSGGDFRAQYF; J: TRBJ2-5; D: TRBD2; V: TRBV2
CDR3: CASSLTGIATEAFF; J: TRBJ1-1; D: TRBD1; V: TRBV7-9
CDR3: CSVSGFETQYF; J: TRBJ2-5; D: NA; V: TRBV20-1
CDR3: CASSLTTGPGANVLTF; J: TRBJ2-6; D: NA; V: TRBV7-2
CDR3: CASSILGTESTDTQYF; J: TRBJ2-3; D: TRBD1; V: TRBV18
CDR3: CASIIGQGNNEQYF; J: TRBJ2-7; D: TRBD1; V: TRBV6-5
CDR3: CASSQSSGYSYNEQFF; J: TRBJ2-1; D: TRBD2; V: TRBV4-3
CDR3: CASSLHPGQPPSGANVLTF; J: TRBJ2-6; D: TRBD1; V: TRBV5-1
CDR3: CASSLVSVSSYEQYF; J: TRBJ2-7; D: NA; V: TRBV5-6
CDR3: CSASKVGVGQYF; J: TRBJ2-7; D: NA; V: TRBV20-1
CDR3: CASSLPLAGADEQFF; J: TRBJ2-1; D: TRBD2; V: TRBV25-1
CDR3: CASSLSTGYEQYF; J: TRBJ2-7; D: NA; V: TRBV11-2
CDR3: CASSQGGQGANTGELFF; J: TRBJ2-2; D: TRBD1; V: TRBV3-1/TRBV3-2
CDR3: CASSPYGQIYNSPLHF; J: TRBJ1-6; D: NA; V: TRBV3-1/TRBV3-2
CDR3: CASSLVAGSLNSPLHF; J: TRBJ1-6; D: NA; V: TRBV7-2
CDR3: CASSISSVGNTEAFF; J: TRBJ1-1; D: NA; V: TRBV5-4
CDR3: CASSDDQFFSEYQETQYF; J: TRBJ2-5; D: NA; V: TRBV2
CDR3: CASSDTSSPIPNEQFF; J: TRBJ2-1; D: NA; V: TRBV2
CDR3: CAWNGPGGSPLHF; J: TRBJ1-6; D: TRBD1; V: TRBV30
CDR3: CAWRTGKLSSGANVLTF; J: TRBJ2-6; D: TRBD1; V: TRBV30
CDR3: CASSLDRDYGYTF; J: TRBJ1-2; D: TRBD1; V: TRBV5-4
CDR3: CATSQGGIVEQFF; J: TRBJ2-1; D: NA; V: TRBV15
CDR3: CASSLMTGGPAYEQYF; J: TRBJ2-7; D: TRBD1; V: TRBV11-2
CDR3: CASRFEGANSPLHF; J: TRBJ1-6; D: NA; V: TRBV2
CDR3: CASSEGPAYEQYF; J: TRBJ2-7; D: NA; V: TRBV6-1
CDR3: CASSSQLGYTF; J: TRBJ1-2; D: NA; V: TRBV7-2
CDR3: CASSLVPLFTEAFF; J: TRBJ1-1; D: NA; V: TRBV27
CDR3: CASSSGLAGVNEQFF; J: TRBJ2-1; D: TRBD2; V: TRBV6-5
CDR3: CASSFSGMETQYF; J: TRBJ2-5; D: NA; V: TRBV11-1
CDR3: CASRPPQGDTQYF; J: TRBJ2-3; D: NA; V: TRBV6-5
CDR3: CATSGGGRGFPGTDTQYF; J: TRBJ2-3; D: NA; V: TRBV24-1
CDR3: CASSPGGTGNTIYF; J: TRBJ1-3; D: NA; V: TRBV9